The 4 T cell receptor beta chains in this list originate from one sample, sequenced in a study of siplizumab effects on memory and regulatory T cells. Data came from immunoSEQ multiplex PCR; TCRdb stores just in-frame clones and leaves some out. The repertoire includes fewer than 80,000 clones, 93% of them detected once, and 4% to 5.5% sits in the top ten. Sequenced material: CD8+ T cells sorted from blood. These receptors came from a human donor in good health.

For this clone: Compared with germline, one end of the junction differs, possibly owing to a read error. The V call is TRBV9, the J call TRBJ2-3; 8 positions match TRBD2. Germline CDR1 and CDR2: SGDLS and YYNGEE. The CDR3 spans 14 residues. CDR3 sequence: CASSAWTSKDTQYF. As DNA, the CDR3 is TGTGCCAGCAGCGCCTGGACTAGCAAAGATACGCAGTATTTT.

This chain joins TRBV6-5 and TRBJ2-5; 11 bases fit TRBD2. CDR1 and CDR2 from the germline V gene are MNHEY and SVGAGI. The CDR3 runs 15 residues. Germline trimming cut 5 bases from V and 5 bases from J; bases unmatched to any gene: 7. DNA for the CDR3: TGTGCCAGCAGTCCTAGCGGGGGGACCGGGGAGACCCAGTACTTC. It specifies CASSPSGGTGETQYF.

The chain carries TRBV6-5 and TRBJ2-7, with TRBD2 identical over 8 bases. CDR3 length equals 14 residues. After removal of 4 bases from V and 5 bases from J, the junction contained 7 bases not matched to a gene. Germline values: CDR1 MNHEY, CDR2 SVGAGI. The CDR3: CASSFGGATHEQYF. CDR3 in DNA: TGTGCCAGCAGTTTCGGGGGGGCCACCCACGAGCAGTACTTC.

This chain connects TRBV13 to TRBJ2-3; 8 nucleotides line up with TRBD1. Trimming cost V 4 bases and J 0 bases; bases outside gene matches: 3. There are 15 residues in the CDR3. Germline loops: CDR1 PRHDT, CDR2 FYEKMQ (reference sequence). The CDR3 loop reads CASSSGQGSTDTQYF. For the CDR3, the DNA is TGTGCCAGCAGCTCCGGACAGGGAAGCACAGATACGCAGTATTTT.